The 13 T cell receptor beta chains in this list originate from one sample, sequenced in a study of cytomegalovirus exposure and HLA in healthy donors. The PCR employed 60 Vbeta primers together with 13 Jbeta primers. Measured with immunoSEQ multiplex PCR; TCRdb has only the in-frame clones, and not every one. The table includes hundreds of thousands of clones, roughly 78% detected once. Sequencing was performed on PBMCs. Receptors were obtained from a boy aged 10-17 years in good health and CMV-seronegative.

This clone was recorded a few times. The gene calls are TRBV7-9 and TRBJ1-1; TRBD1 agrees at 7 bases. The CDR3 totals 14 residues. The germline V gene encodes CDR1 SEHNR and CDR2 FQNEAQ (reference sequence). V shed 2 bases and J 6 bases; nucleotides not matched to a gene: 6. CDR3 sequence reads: CASSLRGGSSEAFF. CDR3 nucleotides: TGTGCCAGCAGCTTACGAGGGGGCTCGTCTGAAGCTTTCTTT.

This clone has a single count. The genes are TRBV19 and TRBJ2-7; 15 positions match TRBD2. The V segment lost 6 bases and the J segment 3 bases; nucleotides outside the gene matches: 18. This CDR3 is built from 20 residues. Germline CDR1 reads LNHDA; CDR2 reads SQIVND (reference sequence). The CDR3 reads CASSSKTSGTSGGPHYEQYF. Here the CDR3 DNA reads TGTGCCAGTAGCTCAAAAACCTCCGGGACTAGCGGGGGGCCACACTACGAGCAGTACTTC.

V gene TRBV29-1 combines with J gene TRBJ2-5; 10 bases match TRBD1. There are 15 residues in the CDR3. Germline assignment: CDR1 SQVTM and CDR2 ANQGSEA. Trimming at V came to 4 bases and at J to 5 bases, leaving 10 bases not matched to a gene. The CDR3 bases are TGCAGCGTTGTTGGAGGGACAGGGGTGCAGGAGACCCAGTACTTC. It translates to CSVVGGTGVQETQYF.

For the CDR3, the DNA is TGCGCCAGCAATAGGGGTAGCGGGGGGGCGGGGAATGAGCAGTTCTTC. Its translation: CASNRGSGGAGNEQFF. The gene calls are TRBV5-1 and TRBJ2-1, with TRBD2 identical over 11 bases. The CDR3 has 16 residues. V gave up 6 bases and J gave up 7 bases; unmatched junction bases: 12. Germline V gene lookup returns CDR1 SGHRS and CDR2 YFSETQ.

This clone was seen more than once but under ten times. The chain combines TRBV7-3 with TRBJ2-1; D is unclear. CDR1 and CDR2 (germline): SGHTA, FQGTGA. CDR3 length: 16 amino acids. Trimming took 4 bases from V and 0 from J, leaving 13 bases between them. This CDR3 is CASSSRPSLSYNEQFF. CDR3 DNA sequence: TGTGCCAGCAGCTCGCGACCTAGTCTCTCCTACAATGAGCAGTTCTTC.

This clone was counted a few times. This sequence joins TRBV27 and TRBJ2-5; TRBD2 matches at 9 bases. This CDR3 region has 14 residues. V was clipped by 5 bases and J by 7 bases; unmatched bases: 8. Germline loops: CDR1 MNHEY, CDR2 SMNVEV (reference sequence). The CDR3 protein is CASSILAGIRTQYF. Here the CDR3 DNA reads TGTGCCAGCAGTATCCTAGCGGGGATAAGGACCCAGTACTTC.

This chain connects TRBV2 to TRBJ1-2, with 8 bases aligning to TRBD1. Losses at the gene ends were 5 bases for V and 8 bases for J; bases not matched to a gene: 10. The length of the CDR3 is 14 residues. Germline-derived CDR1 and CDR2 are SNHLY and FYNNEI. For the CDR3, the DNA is TGTGCCAGCAGTTTAAGACAGGGGAGGAGCGGCTACACCTTC. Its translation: CASSLRQGRSGYTF.

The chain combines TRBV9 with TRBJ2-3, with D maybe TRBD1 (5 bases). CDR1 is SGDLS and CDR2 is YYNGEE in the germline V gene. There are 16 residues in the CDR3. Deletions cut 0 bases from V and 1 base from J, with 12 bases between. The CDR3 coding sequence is TGTGCCAGCAGCGTAGCCGGTGCCAGGGGCACAGATACGCAGTATTTT. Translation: CASSVAGARGTDTQYF.

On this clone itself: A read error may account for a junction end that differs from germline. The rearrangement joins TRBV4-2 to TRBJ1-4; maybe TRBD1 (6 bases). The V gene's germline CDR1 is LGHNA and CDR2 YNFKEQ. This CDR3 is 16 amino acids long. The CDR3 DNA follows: TGTGCCAGCAGCCAAACTCCAGGGGCCACTATTGAAAAACTGTTTTTT. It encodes CASSQTPGATIEKLFF.

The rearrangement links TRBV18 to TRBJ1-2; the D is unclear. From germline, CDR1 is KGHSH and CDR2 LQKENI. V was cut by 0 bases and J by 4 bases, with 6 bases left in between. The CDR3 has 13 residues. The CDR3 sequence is CASSPPGLYGYTF. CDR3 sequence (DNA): TGTGCCAGCTCACCACCAGGACTCTATGGCTACACCTTC.

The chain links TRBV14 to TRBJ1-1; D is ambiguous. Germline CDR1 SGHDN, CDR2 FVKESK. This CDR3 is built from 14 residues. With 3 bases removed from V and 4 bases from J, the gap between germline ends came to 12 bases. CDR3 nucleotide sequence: TGTGCCAGCAGCCACATGCGGGGTGGCACTGAAGCTTTCTTT. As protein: CASSHMRGGTEAFF.

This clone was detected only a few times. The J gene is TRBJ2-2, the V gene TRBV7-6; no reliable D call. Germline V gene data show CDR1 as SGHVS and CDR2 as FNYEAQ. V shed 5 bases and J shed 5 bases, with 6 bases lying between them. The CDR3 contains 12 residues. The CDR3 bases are TGTGCCAGCAGCGTTCAGACCGGGGAGCTGTTTTTT. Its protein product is CASSVQTGELFF.

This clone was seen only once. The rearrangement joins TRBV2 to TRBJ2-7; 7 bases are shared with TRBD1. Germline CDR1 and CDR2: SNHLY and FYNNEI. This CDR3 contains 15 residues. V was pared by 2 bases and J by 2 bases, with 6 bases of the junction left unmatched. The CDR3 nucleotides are TGTGCCAGCAGTGAACTCTGGACAGGACCCTACGAGCAGTACTTC. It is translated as CASSELWTGPYEQYF. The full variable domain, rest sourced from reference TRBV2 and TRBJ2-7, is EPEVTQTPSHQVTQMGQEVILRCVPISNHLYFYWYRQILGQKVEFLVSFYNNEISEKSEIFDDQFSVERPDGSNFTLKIRSTKLEDSAMYFCASSELWTGPYEQYFGPGTRLTVT.